This TCR beta chain emerged from a study of blood T cell repertoires in COVID-19. Researchers sorted participants into cohorts using their self-reported clinical history. The CDR3 spans 13 residues. V dropped 0 bases and J dropped 3 bases, with 5 bases sitting between them. The V gene's germline CDR1 is SEHNR and CDR2 FQNEAQ (reference sequence). In the study's own analysis: Nucleated cell counts were estimated from reference gene primer amplification. TCRdb keeps only in-frame clones here, not all; method: immunoSEQ multiplex PCR. D and trimming were read from the DNA, whereas the V and J calls and clone size are those reported in that table. This table has about 190,000 clones, 70% to 90% appearing once.

The chain links TRBV7-9 to TRBJ1-1, with D unclear. This receptor was taken from a middle-aged woman in a cohort exposed to, infected with or recovered from COVID-19 (not recorded which). The sample consisted of PBMCs or T cells enriched from blood (not recorded which). CDR3 residues: CASSLAGDTEAFF. The CDR3 coding sequence is TGTGCCAGCAGCTTAGCCGGGGACACTGAAGCTTTCTTT.